This T cell receptor (beta chain) was profiled in a study of Graves' ophthalmopathy and Graves' hyperthyroidism. About the study: The authors collected peripheral blood at initial diagnosis, before any treatment. Regarding the study as a whole: Most thyroid clonotypes with frequency above 0.001 were detected in blood too. Both an approximately 69% sensitivity and an approximately 79% specificity characterized the model's predictions of ophthalmopathy progression.

This clonotype was counted ten times or more. Its antigen is unidentified. In this cohort, patients with other autoimmune diseases, uncontrolled infections, pregnancy or lactation were excluded. The germline V and J ends were trimmed by 4 bases and 2 bases, with 14 bases remaining between them. Looked up from germline, CDR1 is MNHEY and CDR2 is SMNVEV (reference sequence). This CDR3 has 15 residues. Beta-chain TCR CDR3 regions were amplified from RNA transcripts. The first round was an RT-PCR with HTBI primers, and the second round was a multiplex PCR. TCRdb ran MiXCR on the multiplex PCR reads and lists one entry per CDR3 protein. The sample includes approximately 210,000 distinct CDR3 sequences, around a fifth of them seen just once.

The chain links TRBV27 to TRBJ2-5; D is possibly TRBD1 (6 bases). This clonotype was sampled from a woman aged 45 to 65 with Graves' ophthalmopathy. Material: peripheral blood. The DNA of the CDR3 is TGTGCCAGCAGTTGGGACACCCCAAAGCAAGAGACCCAGTACTTC. Residues: CASSWDTPKQETQYF.